The 31 T cell receptor beta chains presented below share a single source sample, sequenced in a study of cytomegalovirus exposure and HLA in healthy donors. PCR used 60 Vbeta primers and 13 Jbeta primers. The method was immunoSEQ multiplex PCR; TCRdb's version includes in-frame clones alone and lacks a portion of them. The data contain more than 85,000 clones, under 80% of them singletons. The sequencing sample was made of PBMCs. These TCRs come from a man in his forties or fifties in good health and CMV-seronegative.

V and J are TRBV5-8 and TRBJ2-1; 7 bases agree with TRBD2. The trim removed 2 bases at V and 4 bases at J, leaving 6 bases unmatched. CDR1 is SGHTS, CDR2 YDEGEE, per germline. There are 15 residues in the CDR3. CDR3 DNA sequence: TGTGCCAGCAGCTTTAGCGGGCGGGGTTACAATGAGCAGTTCTTC. Its protein product is CASSFSGRGYNEQFF.

The chain combines TRBV28 with TRBJ1-2, with 7 bases that match TRBD1. V gave up 5 bases and J gave up 4 bases; unmatched junction bases: 10. There are 15 residues in the CDR3. Germline loops: CDR1 MDHEN, CDR2 SYDVKM. In DNA, the CDR3 is TGTGCCAGCAGTCCGGGGACAGCTTCTACCTATGGCTACACCTTC. Its protein is CASSPGTASTYGYTF.

The V call is TRBV14, the J call TRBJ2-5; TRBD1 aligns across 8 bases. Germline values: CDR1 SGHDN, CDR2 FVKESK. This CDR3 has 15 amino acids. V dropped 1 base and J dropped 4; count of bases not matched to a gene: 5. The CDR3 bases are TGTGCCAGCAGCCAAGGAACCACAGGGGGAGAGACCCAGTACTTC. Translated: CASSQGTTGGETQYF.

The chain uses TRBV7-2 and TRBJ2-3; 7 bases match TRBD2. V was pared by 7 bases and J by 2 bases, with 9 bases of the junction left unmatched. The CDR3 totals 15 residues. CDR1 SGHTA and CDR2 FQGNSA come from the germline V gene. The CDR3, as DNA: TGTGCCAGCAACTCCTTGAGCGGGGTCACAGATACGCAGTATTTT. Protein sequence: CASNSLSGVTDTQYF. Looking up the rest from reference TRBV7-2 and TRBJ2-3 gives the full variable domain: GAGVSQSPSNKVTEKGKDVELRCDPISGHTALYWYRQSLGQGLEFLIYFQGNSAPDKSGLPSDRFSAERTGGSVSTLTIQRTQQEDSAVYLCASNSLSGVTDTQYFGPGTRLTVL.

V and J are TRBV30 and TRBJ2-2; D remains unclear. This CDR3 spans 16 amino acids. Germline CDR1 reads GTSNPN; CDR2 reads SVGIG (reference sequence). Trimming removed 4 bases from V and 0 bases from J, with 15 bases in between. The DNA of the CDR3 is TGTGCCTGGACCGATTACAAGTTCGCGAACACCGGGGAGCTGTTTTTT. It is translated as CAWTDYKFANTGELFF.

The rearrangement joins TRBV9 to TRBJ2-5, with TRBD2 identical over 11 bases. The J call is in doubt because the DNA end fits TRBJ2-7 better. Germline V gene lookup returns CDR1 SGDLS and CDR2 YYNGEE. The CDR3 has 17 amino acids. The CDR3 protein is CASSPFPSGGLTYEQYF. The DNA of the CDR3 is TGTGCCAGCAGCCCCTTCCCTAGCGGGGGGCTCACCTACGAGCAGTACTTC.

The rearrangement links TRBV9 to TRBJ2-3, with D perhaps TRBD1 (6 bases). Germline V gene data show CDR1 as SGDLS and CDR2 as YYNGEE. The CDR3 totals 13 residues. The ends were cut back, 4 bases at V and 6 bases at J, with 12 bases in the middle. CDR3 sequence: CASSYQGQDTQYF. The CDR3 DNA reads as TGTGCCAGCAGCTACCAGGGGCAGGATACGCAGTATTTT.

The gene calls are TRBV4-3 and TRBJ2-7; weak D call: TRBD1 (5 bases). The germline V gene has CDR1 LGHNA and CDR2 YSLEER. Trimming took off 8 bases at V and 2 bases at J, with 13 bases between the two ends. This CDR3 is 13 amino acids long. The CDR3 DNA reads TGCGCCAGCGGCTACACAGGAACCTACGAGCAGTACTTC. Amino acids: CASGYTGTYEQYF.

V and J are TRBV29-1 and TRBJ2-2; TRBD1 is a possible D gene (7 bases). Looked up from germline, CDR1 is SQVTM and CDR2 is ANQGSEA. The CDR3 has 15 amino acids. With 7 bases removed from V and 6 bases from J, the gap between germline ends came to 21 bases. CDR3 DNA sequence: TGCAGCGCTGAGTCTCCAGGGGGGCTTTCCGGGGAGCTGTTTTTT. It codes for CSAESPGGLSGELFF.

The chain couples TRBV6-5 to TRBJ2-3; TRBD2 matches 10 bases. J gave up 6 bases and V 6 bases, and 9 bases lay outside the gene matches. The CDR3 has 15 residues. Germline-derived CDR1 and CDR2 are MNHEY and SVGAGI. The CDR3 loop reads CASRFTGLATDTQYF. CDR3 bases: TGTGCCAGCAGGTTTACGGGACTAGCGACTGATACGCAGTATTTT.

This clone came up a few times. The chain combines TRBV5-8 with TRBJ2-7, with TRBD1 as a possible D gene (6 bases). This CDR3 has 15 amino acids. Germline CDR1 reads SGHTS; CDR2 reads YDEGEE. The V end lost 0 bases, the J end lost 5 bases, and 15 bases lay between the germline ends. CDR3 sequence (DNA): TGTGCCAGCAGCTTGGAAGGGGGAAAAAATAACGAGCAGTACTTC. Translating gives CASSLEGGKNNEQYF.

This clone was seen only a few times. The chain uses TRBV7-9 and TRBJ1-2, with a weak D call TRBD1 (6 bases). The V and J ends lost 5 bases and 8 bases respectively, with 15 bases between them. The CDR3 length is 13 residues. Looked up from germline, CDR1 is SEHNR and CDR2 is FQNEAQ (reference sequence). The CDR3 is CASSTREGGGYTF. CDR3 DNA sequence: TGTGCCAGCAGCACCCGAGAAGGGGGAGGCTACACCTTC.

This clone was found once. V and J are TRBV30 and TRBJ1-1; TRBD1 aligns across 7 bases. The V gene end was trimmed by 3 bases and the J gene end by 2 bases; junction bases not matched to a gene: 6. This CDR3 has 14 amino acids. Germline lookup yields CDR1 GTSNPN and CDR2 SVGIG (reference sequence). The CDR3 region is CAWSLRDSNTEAFF. The CDR3 nucleotides are TGTGCCTGGAGCCTCCGGGACAGCAACACTGAAGCTTTCTTT.

The chain couples TRBV25-1 to TRBJ1-1, with D perhaps TRBD1 (5 bases). Germline values: CDR1 MGHDK, CDR2 SYGVNS. V lost 5 bases, J lost 1 base, and 14 bases lay in between. There are 15 residues in the CDR3. Here the CDR3 DNA reads TGTGCCAGCAGTCCGCTCGGGGGTCGGAACACTGAAGCTTTCTTT. It is translated as CASSPLGGRNTEAFF.

A remark on this clone: The sample contains more than one DNA sequence encoding this CDR3. The DNA for the CDR3 is TGTGCCAGCAGTGACAGCTCCCGGGGCACTGAAGCTTTCTTT. It translates to CASSDSSRGTEAFF. The chain combines TRBV6-4 with TRBJ1-1; D is uncertain. The germline V and J ends were trimmed by 2 bases and 4 bases, with 11 bases remaining between them. Germline V gives CDR1 MRHNA, CDR2 SNTAGT. This CDR3 has 14 amino acids.

This chain connects TRBV5-1 to TRBJ1-1; the match to TRBD1 covers 8 bases. The J segment lost 4 bases and the V segment lost 0 bases, leaving 8 bases of the junction unmatched. Germline V lookup: CDR1 SGHRS, CDR2 YFSETQ. The CDR3 totals 16 residues. In DNA form, the CDR3 reads TGCGCCAGCAGCTTGGGGGGTCAGGGGGCTGTCACTGAAGCTTTCTTT. Translation: CASSLGGQGAVTEAFF.

This clone was seen a handful of times. The J gene is TRBJ2-5, the V gene TRBV9, with D perhaps TRBD1 (6 bases). The V end was cut by 0 bases, the J end by 5 bases, with 20 bases between. Germline V gene lookup returns CDR1 SGDLS and CDR2 YYNGEE. This CDR3 is built from 17 residues. CDR3 nucleotide sequence: TGTGCCAGCAGCGTAGGGGTGGACAGACCCTTAGTCGAGACCCAGTACTTC. It translates to CASSVGVDRPLVETQYF.

This clone was detected only a few times. As DNA, the CDR3 is TGTGCCAGCAGTTTTGGGGGGTTGAATGGCTACACCTTC. Protein: CASSFGGLNGYTF. The V gene is TRBV27, the J gene TRBJ1-2; possibly TRBD1 for D (5 bases). V was pared by 3 bases and J by 6 bases, with 11 bases between. Germline CDR1 and CDR2: MNHEY and SMNVEV (reference sequence). This CDR3 spans 13 amino acids.

The chain has TRBV7-2 and TRBJ1-5; the D gene is possibly TRBD1 (5 bases). The V end was cut by 2 bases, the J end by 6 bases, with 20 bases between. Germline lookup yields CDR1 SGHTA and CDR2 FQGNSA. The CDR3 is 17 amino acids. This CDR3 reads CASSLFAEAWGGQPQHF. The CDR3 bases are TGTGCCAGCAGCTTATTTGCCGAGGCCTGGGGCGGTCAGCCCCAGCATTTT.

The gene calls are TRBV5-1 and TRBJ2-3, with D possibly matching TRBD2 (6 bases). CDR1 is SGHRS, CDR2 YFSETQ, per germline. V lost 0 bases and J 6 bases, leaving 17 bases between the germline ends. CDR3 length: 16 residues. As DNA, the CDR3 is TGCGCCAGCAGCTTGGGTTTGCGGGGAGTGGGGGATACGCAGTATTTT. The encoded protein is CASSLGLRGVGDTQYF.

The chain is built from TRBV7-9 and TRBJ2-1; D is possibly TRBD2 (6 bases). The germline CDR1 and CDR2 sequences are SEHNR and FQNEAQ (reference sequence). The CDR3 has 12 residues. V was shortened by 5 bases and J by 14 bases, with 16 bases between the two germline ends. CDR3 nucleotides: TGTGCCAGCAGCAGAGAGCTAGCGAGTAAGTTCTTC. This codes for CASSRELASKFF.

Concerning this clone itself: The sample holds other DNA sequences that translate to the same CDR3. The chain joins TRBV5-1 to TRBJ1-2; D not resolved. Trimming removed 1 base from V and 11 bases from J, with 15 bases in between. Germline V gives CDR1 SGHRS, CDR2 YFSETQ. This CDR3 has 13 residues. CDR3 in amino acids: CASSLNRESGYTF. CDR3 nucleotides: TGCGCCAGCAGCTTGAATAGGGAGAGTGGTTACACCTTC.

This sequence joins TRBV21-1 and TRBJ1-5. TRBV21-1 constitutes a pseudogene. CDR3 length: 12 amino acids. CDR3 coding DNA: TGTGCAAACTGCGGGGGGGAGCAGCCCCAGCATTTT. Amino acid sequence: CANCGGEQPQHF.

The chain joins TRBV19 to TRBJ2-4; D remains ambiguous. CDR1 LNHDA and CDR2 SQIVND come from the germline V gene (reference sequence). The CDR3 spans 14 residues. Trimming cost V 6 bases and J 3 bases, with 12 bases left between them. For the CDR3, the DNA is TGTGCCAGTAGCGAACATCTAGGCAAAAACATTCAGTACTTC. This translates into CASSEHLGKNIQYF.

CDR3 protein: CASSQRRTGQNEKLFF. For the CDR3, the DNA is TGCGCCAGCAGCCAACGAAGGACAGGGCAGAATGAAAAACTGTTTTTT. This chain connects TRBV4-1 to TRBJ1-4, with TRBD1 matching over 8 bases. CDR3 size: 16 residues. Germline V lookup: CDR1 MGHRA, CDR2 YSYEKL. Trimming at V came to 2 bases and at J to 5 bases, leaving 7 bases not matched to a gene.

DNA for the CDR3: TGCGCCAGCAGCCAAGACCCAGGGGCGAGCTCCTATAATTCACCCCTCCACTTT. Protein: CASSQDPGASSYNSPLHF. The chain links TRBV4-1 to TRBJ1-6; TRBD1 is a possible D gene (6 bases). In germline, CDR1 is MGHRA, CDR2 YSYEKL. V lost 0 bases, J lost 0 bases, and 12 bases lay in between. The CDR3 is 18 residues long.

CDR3 nucleotides: TGTGCCAGCAGCCCGGGACTAGCGGGGTGGGGGGAGCAGTTCTTC. It is translated as CASSPGLAGWGEQFF. V and J are TRBV5-4 and TRBJ2-1; 13 bases are shared with TRBD2. V dropped 4 bases and J dropped 10; count of bases not matched to a gene: 8. Per the germline V gene, CDR1 is SGHNT and CDR2 is YYREEE (reference sequence). The CDR3 covers 15 residues.

The rearrangement links TRBV30 to TRBJ1-1; TRBD1 matches at 7 bases. CDR1 is GTSNPN, CDR2 SVGIG, per germline (reference sequence). CDR3 length equals 13 residues. V was clipped by 3 bases and J by 0 bases; unmatched bases: 1. CDR3: CAWRGQLNTEAFF. In DNA form, the CDR3 reads TGTGCCTGGAGGGGACAGTTGAACACTGAAGCTTTCTTT.

V and J are TRBV6-6 and TRBJ1-1, with no clear D. Between the trimmed V and J ends, which lost 5 bases and 6 bases, there was a span of 13 bases. The length of the CDR3 is 13 residues. CDR1 and CDR2 (germline): MNHNY, SVGAGI (reference sequence). DNA for the CDR3: TGTGCCAGCAGTCTACCTCCCCGGGCTGAAGCTTTCTTT. Protein product: CASSLPPRAEAFF.

This chain uses TRBV6-5 with TRBJ2-2; 7 nucleotides agree with TRBD2. The CDR3 extends over 13 amino acids. With 4 bases clipped from V and 6 bases from J, the junction kept 2 bases outside the gene matches. Germline CDR1 and CDR2: MNHEY and SVGAGI. The CDR3: CASSFREAGELFF. CDR3 sequence (DNA): TGTGCCAGCAGTTTCCGGGAGGCCGGGGAGCTGTTTTTT.

The chain is built from TRBV7-8 and TRBJ2-7, with 8 bases matching TRBD1. Germline V lookup: CDR1 SGHVS, CDR2 FQNEAQ. CDR3 length: 15 residues. Unmatched junction bases numbered 12, after V lost 5 bases and J lost 6 bases. The CDR3 DNA sequence: TGTGCCAGCAGCCCAAGGACAGGGACAACAATCGAGCAGTACTTC. As protein: CASSPRTGTTIEQYF.